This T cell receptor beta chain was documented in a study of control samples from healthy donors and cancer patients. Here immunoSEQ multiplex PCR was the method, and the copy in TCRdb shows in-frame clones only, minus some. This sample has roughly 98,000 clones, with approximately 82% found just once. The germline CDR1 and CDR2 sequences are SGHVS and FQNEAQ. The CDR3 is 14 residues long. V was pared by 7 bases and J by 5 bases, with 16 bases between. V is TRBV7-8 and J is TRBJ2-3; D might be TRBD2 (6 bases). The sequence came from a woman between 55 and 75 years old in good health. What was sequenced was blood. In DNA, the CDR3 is TGTGCCAGCACCCCTGTGGGGCGGGGAGATACGCAGTATTTT. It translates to CASTPVGRGDTQYF.